The 7 T cell receptor beta chains below come from one sample, sequenced in a study of technical replicates of blood from several donors. Some clones are missing from TCRdb's copy, which holds only in-frame ones; the method was immunoSEQ multiplex PCR. This sample has 75,000 to 100,000 clones; about 94% occur once, and the top ten carry about 0.25%. The sample comprised T cells isolated from PBMCs. The receptors were gathered from a human donor in good health.

V is TRBV5-6 and J is TRBJ2-1, with TRBD2 as a possible D gene (6 bases). Germline CDR1 reads SGHDT; CDR2 reads YYEEEE. V shed 2 bases and J shed 15 bases, with 12 bases lying between them. The CDR3 runs 11 residues. CDR3 nucleotide sequence: TGTGCCAGCAGCTTCGGTTGGGACTGGTTCTTC. Translating gives CASSFGWDWFF.

The V and J genes are TRBV6-1 and TRBJ1-4; the match to TRBD1 covers 9 bases. J gave up 9 bases and V 8 bases, and 13 bases lay outside the gene matches. In germline, CDR1 is MNHNS, CDR2 SASEGT. The CDR3 contains 15 residues. CDR3 protein: CASGTGSSDQKKLFF. The CDR3 nucleotides are TGTGCCAGCGGGACAGGGTCCTCAGATCAAAAAAAACTGTTTTTT.

This chain links TRBV9 with TRBJ1-2, with a weak D call TRBD1 (5 bases). This CDR3 is built from 16 residues. V lost 4 bases to trimming and J lost 4 bases, with 20 bases between them. Germline CDR1 reads SGDLS; CDR2 reads YYNGEE. The DNA of the CDR3 is TGTGCCAGCAGCCCCCGGACTATGGGGGGTCTCTATGGCTACACCTTC. This encodes CASSPRTMGGLYGYTF.

The V gene is TRBV5-6, the J gene TRBJ2-7, with 12 bases matching TRBD2. V was clipped by 4 bases and J by 6 bases; unmatched bases: 14. The CDR3 length is 17 residues. CDR1 and CDR2 (germline): SGHDT, YYEEEE. The CDR3 region is CASSPGEPGLAGFEQYF. CDR3 coding DNA: TGTGCCAGCAGCCCAGGGGAACCGGGACTAGCGGGTTTCGAGCAGTACTTC.

A single count supports this clone. The chain joins TRBV2 to TRBJ1-2, with no clear D. With 1 base removed from V and 8 bases from J, the gap between germline ends came to 17 bases. Germline values: CDR1 SNHLY, CDR2 FYNNEI. The CDR3 loop spans 15 amino acids. The CDR3 loop is CASSEVGGPSRGYTF. The CDR3 coding sequence is TGTGCCAGCAGTGAAGTTGGAGGACCATCGAGGGGCTACACCTTC.

The gene calls are TRBV4-1 and TRBJ1-2, with TRBD1 as a possible D gene (6 bases). The CDR3 is 17 amino acids. Germline V gene sequence: CDR1 MGHRA, CDR2 YSYEKL. Trimming cost V 1 base and J 0 bases, with 15 bases left between them. The CDR3 region is CASSQGVGAASNYGYTF. Here the CDR3 DNA reads TGCGCCAGCAGCCAAGGAGTGGGGGCAGCCTCTAACTATGGCTACACCTTC.

The genes are TRBV27 and TRBJ1-5; D gene uncertain. This CDR3 region has 13 residues. Trimming shortened V by 5 bases and J by 4 bases, and 9 bases separated the two germline ends. Per germline, CDR1 MNHEY and CDR2 SMNVEV (reference sequence). The CDR3 here is CASSMAGNQPQHF. DNA for the CDR3: TGTGCCAGCAGTATGGCGGGTAATCAGCCCCAGCATTTT.